Shown below are 25 T cell receptor beta chains from a single sample sequenced in a study of blood T cell repertoires in COVID-19. This table comes from immunoSEQ multiplex PCR, and its TCRdb copy is limited to in-frame clones, with some not included. Here the sample spans about 400,000 clones, about 90% being singletons. Sequencing input: PBMCs or T cells enriched from blood (not recorded which). The origin of the receptors is a woman aged 25-40 years who had recovered from COVID-19.

The chain uses TRBV5-1 and TRBJ1-6; D call uncertain. Trimming stripped 0 bases from V and 10 bases from J, with 17 bases between. This CDR3 region has 16 residues. In germline, CDR1 is SGHRS, CDR2 YFSETQ. Written as DNA, the CDR3 is TGCGCCAGCAGCTTGGAATCAGGAACCATAGGATCACCCCTCCACTTT. Translation: CASSLESGTIGSPLHF.

The V call is TRBV10-2, the J call TRBJ2-2; D gene unclear. CDR3 length: 13 amino acids. Between the trimmed V and J ends, which lost 5 bases and 3 bases, there was a span of 7 bases. Germline V lookup: CDR1 WSHSY, CDR2 SAAADI. The CDR3 bases are TGCGCCAGCAGTCGTGAGGACACCGGGGAGCTGTTTTTT. It specifies CASSREDTGELFF.

The rearrangement joins TRBV2 to TRBJ2-3; 9 positions match TRBD2. Germline CDR1 is SNHLY and CDR2 is FYNNEI. CDR3 length equals 17 residues. After removal of 2 bases from V and 0 bases from J, the junction contained 6 bases not matched to a gene. The CDR3 here is CASSERAGGPSTDTQYF. CDR3 nucleotides: TGTGCCAGCAGTGAAAGGGCGGGGGGGCCTAGCACAGATACGCAGTATTTT.

The DNA of the CDR3 is TGTGCCAGCAGTCCCGGGGATCACTATGGCTACACCTTC. The encoded protein is CASSPGDHYGYTF. The chain carries TRBV12-3 or TRBV12-4 and TRBJ1-2; D uncertain. The CDR3 runs to 13 residues. The ends were cut back, 5 bases at V and 3 bases at J, with 10 bases in the middle.

The chain links TRBV19 to TRBJ1-2; TRBD1 agrees at 7 bases. CDR1 is LNHDA and CDR2 is SQIVND in the germline V gene (reference sequence). The V and J ends lost 6 bases and 5 bases, in that order; junction bases with no gene match: 6. The CDR3 has 13 residues. Written as DNA, the CDR3 is TGTGCCAGTAGCCCCGGGACAGAATATGGCTACACCTTC. This encodes CASSPGTEYGYTF.

In DNA, the CDR3 is TGCGCCAGCAGCTTTAGACAGTACCAAGAGACCCAGTACTTC. This translates into CASSFRQYQETQYF. The chain links TRBV5-1 to TRBJ2-5; tentative D call: TRBD1 (5 bases). Between the trimmed V and J ends, which lost 2 bases and 0 bases, there was a span of 8 bases. Germline CDR1 reads SGHRS; CDR2 reads YFSETQ. The CDR3 consists of 14 residues.

CDR3 sequence: CSVDPGGVTTF. DNA of the CDR3: TGCAGCGTTGATCCAGGGGGCGTCACCACCTTC. This chain connects TRBV29-1 to TRBJ1-2; 8 nucleotides line up with TRBD1. J lost 13 bases, V lost 3 bases, and 7 bases had no gene match. The germline V gene has CDR1 SQVTM and CDR2 ANQGSEA. This CDR3 comprises 11 residues.

V gene TRBV29-1 combines with J gene TRBJ2-5; the D gene is possibly TRBD2 (5 bases). From germline, CDR1 is SQVTM and CDR2 ANQGSEA. This CDR3 region has 12 residues. V was cut by 7 bases and J by 1 base, with 10 bases left in between. The CDR3 loop reads CSATGFQETQYF. The CDR3 DNA follows: TGCAGCGCTACGGGATTCCAAGAGACCCAGTACTTC. Full variable domain (outside the CDR3, taken from reference TRBV29-1 and TRBJ2-5): SAVISQKPSRDICQRGTSLTIQCQVDSQVTMMFWYRQQPGQSLTLIATANQGSEATYESGFVIDKFPISRPNLTFSTLTVSNMSPEDSSIYLCSATGFQETQYFGPGTRLLVL.

The CDR3 bases are TGTGCCAGCAGATTACAGGGTCGTGTAAACACCGGGGAGCTGTTTTTT. This codes for CASRLQGRVNTGELFF. The chain recombines TRBV2 with TRBJ2-2; possibly TRBD1 for D (6 bases). The CDR3 totals 16 residues. Germline CDR1 is SNHLY and CDR2 is FYNNEI. The V gene lost 6 bases and the J gene lost 2 bases, with 16 bases spanning the gap.

This clone was counted between two and nine times. The chain employs TRBV13 and TRBJ2-3; TRBD2 might be the D (7 bases). The germline V and J ends were trimmed by 4 bases and 4 bases, with 30 bases remaining between them. Germline V CDR1 and CDR2: PRHDT, FYEKMQ (reference sequence). This CDR3 spans 20 amino acids. The CDR3 reads CASSSSTMGGPSNPPDTQYF. CDR3 DNA sequence: TGTGCCAGCAGCTCTTCCACTATGGGGGGGCCCTCGAACCCCCCAGATACGCAGTATTTT.

The chain is built from TRBV11-2 and TRBJ2-1; 7 bases match TRBD1. The CDR3 extends over 15 amino acids. Germline V CDR1 and CDR2: SGHAT, FQNNGV. Trimming removed 0 bases from V and 3 bases from J; junction bases left unmatched: 2. CDR3 protein: CASSLEGQIYNEQFF. The DNA of the CDR3 is TGTGCCAGCAGCTTAGAGGGACAGATCTACAATGAGCAGTTCTTC.

The rearrangement uses TRBV19 and TRBJ2-1; possible D gene TRBD1, 5 bases. The length of the CDR3 is 17 residues. CDR1 is LNHDA and CDR2 is SQIVND in the germline V gene (reference sequence). Trimming cost V 4 bases and J 0 bases, with 16 bases left between them. The CDR3 loop reads CASSSGAFISSYNEQFF. The CDR3 DNA reads TGTGCCAGTAGTAGTGGGGCGTTTATCTCCTCCTACAATGAGCAGTTCTTC.

The genes are TRBV11-2 and TRBJ2-5; 7 positions match TRBD2. Germline CDR1 and CDR2: SGHAT and FQNNGV. Trimming at V came to 5 bases and at J to 5 bases, leaving 20 bases not matched to a gene. The CDR3 sequence is 18 residues long. Here the CDR3 DNA reads TGTGCCAGCAGCGGTTTTGACCGCGGGAGAGGTAGAGGGGAGACCCAGTACTTC. Translating gives CASSGFDRGRGRGETQYF.

The rearrangement uses TRBV27 and TRBJ2-2; TRBD1 matches 7 bases. The CDR3 loop spans 21 amino acids. CDR1 is MNHEY and CDR2 is SMNVEV in the germline V gene (reference sequence). J lost 0 bases, V lost 5 bases, and 21 bases had no gene match. The CDR3 spells CASSRRQGPTSTQANTGELFF. CDR3 DNA: TGTGCCAGCAGTCGCCGACAGGGACCCACCTCAACCCAGGCGAACACCGGGGAGCTGTTTTTT.

This chain uses TRBV15 with TRBJ2-5; TRBD2 matches at 8 bases. Looked up from germline, CDR1 is LNHNV and CDR2 is YYDKDF (reference sequence). This CDR3 has 16 amino acids. J gave up 0 bases and V 1 base, and 4 bases lay outside the gene matches. CDR3 sequence: CATSRALRGDQETQYF. In DNA, the CDR3 is TGTGCCACCAGCAGAGCGTTGCGGGGGGACCAAGAGACCCAGTACTTC.

J is TRBJ2-7 and V is TRBV12-5; perhaps TRBD2 as D (5 bases). CDR1 is LGHNT, CDR2 FRNRAP, per germline. Trimming left V 5 bases short and J 12 bases short, with 17 bases between. The CDR3 is made up of 12 amino acids. CDR3: CASGPHARETYF. The CDR3 coding sequence is TGTGCTAGTGGTCCCCACGCGAGGGAGACGTACTTC.

The sample holds one count of this clone. V is TRBV4-1 and J is TRBJ2-1; D remains ambiguous. The CDR3 extends over 15 amino acids. Germline CDR1 and CDR2: MGHRA and YSYEKL. V was clipped by 3 bases and J by 0 bases, with 9 bases between them. The CDR3 DNA reads TGCGCCAGCAGCCAGGTAGTGTCCTCCTACAATGAGCAGTTCTTC. Protein product: CASSQVVSSYNEQFF.

The chain uses TRBV30 and TRBJ2-3, with 9 bases identical to TRBD1. The CDR3 consists of 12 residues. V was clipped by 5 bases and J by 6 bases; unmatched bases: 3. Germline values: CDR1 GTSNPN, CDR2 SVGIG (reference sequence). The CDR3 sequence is CAWDRGMDTQYF. The CDR3 DNA reads as TGTGCCTGGGACAGGGGGATGGATACGCAGTATTTT.

The chain employs TRBV7-3 and TRBJ2-5; 7 positions agree with TRBD1. CDR1 is SGHTA and CDR2 is FQGTGA in the germline V gene. The CDR3 contains 13 residues. V dropped 5 bases and J dropped 4; count of bases not matched to a gene: 4. CDR3 region: CASSPGTAETQYF. The CDR3, as DNA: TGTGCCAGCAGCCCCGGGACAGCAGAGACCCAGTACTTC.

This chain joins TRBV9 and TRBJ2-3; 12 bases agree with TRBD2. Germline V lookup: CDR1 SGDLS, CDR2 YYNGEE. CDR3 size: 16 residues. The J segment lost 2 bases and the V segment lost 4 bases, leaving 5 bases of the junction unmatched. DNA for the CDR3: TGTGCCAGCAGCACCAGACTAGCGGGGGACACAGATACGCAGTATTTT. Protein sequence: CASSTRLAGDTDTQYF.

The genes are TRBV24-1 and TRBJ1-5; TRBD1 is a possible D gene (6 bases). CDR1 and CDR2 from the germline V gene are KGHDR and SFDVKD. Trimming stripped 9 bases from V and 3 bases from J, with 17 bases between. The CDR3 contains 15 residues. This CDR3 reads CATAGTQGPNQPQHF. DNA for the CDR3: TGTGCCACCGCTGGGACACAGGGTCCCAATCAGCCCCAGCATTTT.

V gene TRBV7-2 combines with J gene TRBJ1-2; 11 bases align to TRBD1. Trimming took 8 bases from V and 0 from J; bases not matched to a gene: 2. There are 14 residues in the CDR3. Per germline, CDR1 SGHTA and CDR2 FQGNSA. CDR3: CASGQGAANYGYTF. The CDR3 DNA is TGTGCCAGCGGACAGGGGGCAGCTAACTATGGCTACACCTTC.

The rearrangement uses TRBV10-2 and TRBJ1-2; possibly TRBD1 for D (6 bases). The length of the CDR3 is 14 residues. Trimming shortened V by 10 bases and J by 8 bases, and 23 bases separated the two germline ends. CDR1 is WSHSY, CDR2 SAAADI, per germline. CDR3 DNA: TGCGCCACCACCTGGGACAAGAGTTCGCGGGGCTACACCTTC. This encodes CATTWDKSSRGYTF.

This chain joins TRBV27 and TRBJ1-5; TRBD1 matches at 7 bases. This CDR3 spans 17 amino acids. CDR1 and CDR2 (germline): MNHEY, SMNVEV (reference sequence). The ends lost 6 bases at V and 0 bases at J; junction bases unmatched: 11. The CDR3 nucleotides read TGTGCCAGCAGCACAGGGACAGCGTTCTATAGCAATCAGCCCCAGCATTTT. Its translation: CASSTGTAFYSNQPQHF.

The chain uses TRBV29-1 and TRBJ2-3; no reliable D call. The CDR3 covers 11 residues. Trimming took off 6 bases at V and 5 bases at J, with 9 bases between the two ends. Germline CDR1 and CDR2: SQVTM and ANQGSEA. As DNA, the CDR3 is TGCAGCGTCCTATCCGGAGATACGCAGTATTTT. It specifies CSVLSGDTQYF.